Listed here are 15 T cell receptor beta chains from one sample, sequenced in a study of T-cell memory formation after mild COVID-19. TCRdb itself ran the 5' RACE reads through MiXCR, one entry per CDR3 protein. The sample has about 110,000 distinct CDR3 sequences, 18% seen once; the top ten hold around 5.1%. Sequenced material: PBMCs or a T cell subset sorted from them (not recorded which). The receptors originated from a man between 18 and 29 years old who had mild COVID-19 (a few samples of this study predate the infection). Cell type and time point are not known.

A few counts support this clonotype. This chain joins TRBV12-3 or TRBV12-4 and TRBJ2-3; D possibly corresponds to TRBD2 (5 bases). The V end lost 7 bases, the J end lost 4 bases, and 15 bases lay between the germline ends. CDR3 length: 14 amino acids. The CDR3 DNA sequence: TGTGCCAGCACCCAGCGGAGTAAGGCAGATACGCAGTATTTT. This sequence encodes CASTQRSKADTQYF.

This sequence joins TRBV25-1 and TRBJ2-1, with TRBD1 identical over 9 bases. CDR1 is MGHDK, CDR2 SYGVNS, per germline. CDR3 size: 16 residues. J gave up 6 bases and V 4 bases, and 10 bases lay outside the gene matches. CDR3 protein: CASSAYGQGIFNEQFF. In DNA, the CDR3 is TGTGCCAGCAGTGCATACGGACAGGGGATCTTCAATGAGCAGTTCTTC.

DNA for the CDR3: TGTGCCAGCAGCATCTCCCAAGCGGGGGGGCAAGAGACCCAGTACTTC. This sequence encodes CASSISQAGGQETQYF. The chain combines TRBV7-9 with TRBJ2-5; TRBD2 matches 10 bases. Germline V lookup: CDR1 SEHNR, CDR2 FQNEAQ (reference sequence). V shed 5 bases and J 2 bases; nucleotides not matched to a gene: 8. There are 16 residues in the CDR3.

In its sample, this clonotype was seen many times. The chain recombines TRBV11-2 with TRBJ2-7; 7 bases fit TRBD1. Germline values: CDR1 SGHAT, CDR2 FQNNGV. The CDR3 is made up of 15 amino acids. V lost 3 bases to trimming and J lost 3 bases; unmatched junction nucleotides: 8. DNA of the CDR3: TGTGCCAGCAGCTTGGCCCGTGGGACAGTCTACGAGCAGTACTTC. The encoded protein is CASSLARGTVYEQYF.

Ten or more counts support this clonotype. This chain connects TRBV29-1 to TRBJ1-5; 10 bases line up with TRBD1. CDR3 length: 13 residues. V lost 6 bases to trimming and J lost 5 bases; unmatched junction nucleotides: 4. The germline V gene has CDR1 SQVTM and CDR2 ANQGSEA. The CDR3 DNA follows: TGCAGCGTAACCGGACAGGGGGATCAGCCCCAGCATTTT. This translates into CSVTGQGDQPQHF.

This rearrangement joins TRBV20-1 to TRBJ2-5; 12 positions agree with TRBD2. The J segment lost 4 bases and the V segment lost 5 bases, leaving 8 bases of the junction unmatched. The germline gives CDR1 DFQATT, CDR2 SNEGSKA (reference sequence). CDR3 size: 15 residues. The CDR3 loop is CSALAGGNGAETQYF. DNA of the CDR3: TGCAGTGCTCTAGCGGGGGGGAATGGTGCAGAGACCCAGTACTTC.

The chain is built from TRBV12-3 or TRBV12-4 and TRBJ1-1; TRBD1 is a possible D gene (6 bases). There are 13 residues in the CDR3. V dropped 3 bases and J dropped 4 bases, with 9 bases sitting between them. CDR3 protein: CASSFVGGTEAFF. As DNA, the CDR3 is TGTGCCAGCAGTTTTGTAGGGGGCACTGAAGCTTTCTTT.

The chain has TRBV4-3 and TRBJ1-1; D not certain. The CDR3 length is 14 residues. With 0 bases removed from V and 10 bases from J, the gap between germline ends came to 15 bases. Germline loops: CDR1 LGHNA, CDR2 YSLEER. The CDR3 region has the DNA TGCGCCAGCAGCCAAGAAAAAGGGTTACTAGGAGCTTTCTTT. Amino acids: CASSQEKGLLGAFF.

The genes are TRBV2 and TRBJ2-3; TRBD2 matches 8 bases. The CDR3 consists of 15 residues. V was pared by 6 bases and J by 0 bases, with 5 bases of the junction left unmatched. Per the germline V gene, CDR1 is SNHLY and CDR2 is FYNNEI. The CDR3 region has the DNA TGTGCCAGCAGGTACACTAGCGGAAGCACAGATACGCAGTATTTT. Protein sequence: CASRYTSGSTDTQYF.

This rearrangement joins TRBV5-1 to TRBJ2-5; D could derive from TRBD1 or TRBD2 (5 bases each). CDR3 size: 16 residues. Between the trimmed V and J ends, which lost 0 bases and 1 base, there was a span of 13 bases. The germline CDR1 and CDR2 sequences are SGHRS and YFSETQ. The CDR3 is CASSLAGRGLQETQYF. CDR3 nucleotides: TGCGCCAGCAGCTTGGCGGGACGGGGCCTCCAAGAGACCCAGTACTTC.

This clonotype was seen a few times. The chain carries TRBV24-1 and TRBJ2-7; D unresolved. The CDR3 totals 14 residues. The V and J ends lost 7 bases and 0 bases respectively, with 12 bases between them. In germline, CDR1 is KGHDR, CDR2 SFDVKD. In DNA, the CDR3 is TGTGCCACCAGACCTCGCGCGAGCTCCTACGAGCAGTACTTC. The encoded protein is CATRPRASSYEQYF.

The chain has TRBV7-2 and TRBJ2-5, with 9 bases identical to TRBD2. CDR3 length: 15 residues. Germline V gene sequence: CDR1 SGHTA, CDR2 FQGNSA. J gave up 2 bases and V 9 bases, and 10 bases lay outside the gene matches. In DNA form, the CDR3 reads TGTGCCAGTAACCTAGAGGCGGGGGGGCAAGAGACCCAGTACTTC. Translating gives CASNLEAGGQETQYF. Variable domain in full (rest from reference TRBV7-2 and TRBJ2-5): GAGVSQSPSNKVTEKGKDVELRCDPISGHTALYWYRQSLGQGLEFLIYFQGNSAPDKSGLPSDRFSAERTGGSVSTLTIQRTQQEDSAVYLCASNLEAGGQETQYFGPGTRLLVL.

This clonotype turned up a few times. This chain uses TRBV7-2 with TRBJ2-7; 8 nucleotides line up with TRBD2. The CDR3 is made up of 15 amino acids. With 6 bases clipped from V and 1 base from J, the junction kept 8 bases outside the gene matches. The germline gives CDR1 SGHTA, CDR2 FQGNSA. CDR3 DNA: TGTGCCAGCAGTGTTTCCGGGACTAGGTCCTACGAGCAGTACTTC. Protein: CASSVSGTRSYEQYF.

Only a few counts were recorded for this clonotype. The rearrangement joins TRBV10-2 to TRBJ2-5, with D perhaps TRBD1 (6 bases). There are 16 residues in the CDR3. Germline CDR1 is WSHSY and CDR2 is SAAADI. V was cut by 2 bases and J by 2 bases, with 15 bases left in between. DNA of the CDR3: TGCGCCAGCAGTGAGGCGGCCGGGACACGGCAAGAGACCCAGTACTTC. Protein product: CASSEAAGTRQETQYF.

The rearrangement links TRBV7-9 to TRBJ2-2, with TRBD1 as a possible D gene (5 bases). This CDR3 comprises 15 residues. Germline CDR1 and CDR2: SEHNR and FQNEAQ (reference sequence). Trimming removed 4 bases at V and 4 bases at J, with 13 bases between. The CDR3 sequence is CASSSLDRSTGELFF. The CDR3 nucleotides are TGTGCCAGCAGCTCCCTTGACAGATCCACCGGGGAGCTGTTTTTT.